This TCR beta chain was sequenced during a study of T cell changes during pregnancy in multiple sclerosis. Trimming at V came to 5 bases and at J to 2 bases, leaving 12 bases not matched to a gene. Germline assignment: CDR1 SGHDT and CDR2 YYEEEE. This CDR3 has 18 amino acids. Profiled with immunoSEQ multiplex PCR; TCRdb holds only in-frame clones, not every one. The sample includes 15,000 to 20,000 clones, approximately 96% of them seen just once. The receptor was derived from a female donor with multiple sclerosis, enrolled in a pregnancy study. The specimen was peripheral blood, collected in the third trimester of pregnancy. The chain links TRBV5-6 to TRBJ1-6; 8 bases are a match to TRBD1. CDR3 bases: TGTGCCAGCAGTTCCGATAACAGGGGGAGGACCTATAATTCACCCCTCCACTTT. Protein sequence: CASSSDNRGRTYNSPLHF.